Given below is one T cell receptor beta chain in context. Its antigen remains unidentified. This specimen belongs to a study of siplizumab effects on memory and regulatory T cells. Study results and caveats: Unstimulated naive T cells seemed to show more diversity than memory cells did, and they also seemed to be among the major contributors to the alloresponse. The average Treg-derived proportion among mappable alloreactive CD4+ clones was 65% to 70% with siplizumab versus about 28% in controls.

Unstimulated naive, memory, effector memory and TEMRA subsets from three donor pairs have been sequenced, the authors report. The CDR3 is made up of 14 amino acids. Germline lookup yields CDR1 SNHLY and CDR2 FYNNEI. V lost 4 bases, J lost 2 bases, and 12 bases lay in between. TCR templates numbering 90,000 to 100,000 were assayed per sample. Measured with immunoSEQ multiplex PCR; TCRdb has only the in-frame clones, and not every one. The table shows tens of thousands of clones, with around 97% occurring only once. The J gene is TRBJ2-7, the V gene TRBV2; possibly TRBD1 for D (6 bases). Source material: naive CD8+ T cells sorted from blood. This receptor was taken from a human donor in good health. The CDR3 nucleotides are TGTGCCAGCAGTGGGACAGACGCGGCCTACGAGCAGTACTTC. It encodes CASSGTDAAYEQYF.